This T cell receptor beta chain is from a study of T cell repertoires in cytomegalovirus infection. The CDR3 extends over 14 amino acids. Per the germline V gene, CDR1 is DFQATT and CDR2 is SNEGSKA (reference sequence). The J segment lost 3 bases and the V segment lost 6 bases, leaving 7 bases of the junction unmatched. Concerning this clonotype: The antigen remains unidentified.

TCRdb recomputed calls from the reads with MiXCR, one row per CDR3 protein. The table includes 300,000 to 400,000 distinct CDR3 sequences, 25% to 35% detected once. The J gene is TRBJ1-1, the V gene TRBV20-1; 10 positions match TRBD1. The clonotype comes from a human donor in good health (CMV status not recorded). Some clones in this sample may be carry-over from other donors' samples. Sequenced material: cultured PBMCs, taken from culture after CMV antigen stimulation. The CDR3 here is CSAGQGEWDTEAFF. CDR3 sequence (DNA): TGCAGTGCCGGACAGGGGGAGTGGGACACTGAAGCTTTCTTT.